These 20 T cell receptor beta chains were sequenced from one sample in a study of blood T cell repertoires in COVID-19. Here immunoSEQ multiplex PCR was the method, and the copy in TCRdb shows in-frame clones only, minus some. The sample consists of some 120,000 clones, roughly four fifths of them appearing once. The sequenced sample was peripheral blood. These receptors all stem from a man aged 55 to 69 with acute or convalescent COVID-19.

This clone has only a few counts. This sequence joins TRBV19 and TRBJ2-1; 15 bases fit TRBD2. Germline V CDR1 and CDR2: LNHDA, SQIVND (reference sequence). V lost 5 bases, J lost 3 bases, and 11 bases stayed unmatched. This CDR3 is 19 amino acids long. The CDR3 reads CASSGLPGLAGGSYNEQFF. The DNA of the CDR3 is TGTGCCAGTAGTGGACTGCCGGGACTAGCGGGGGGTAGCTACAATGAGCAGTTCTTC.

The chain carries TRBV20-1 and TRBJ2-7; D perhaps matches TRBD1 (5 bases). The V end lost 3 bases, the J end lost 6 bases, and 9 bases lay between the germline ends. Germline-derived CDR1 and CDR2 are DFQATT and SNEGSKA (reference sequence). The CDR3 totals 11 residues. Here the CDR3 reads CSASRTGEQYF. In DNA, the CDR3 is TGCAGTGCTAGTAGAACAGGCGAGCAGTACTTC.

The gene calls are TRBV11-2 and TRBJ1-5; the D is unclear. Germline V gives CDR1 SGHAT, CDR2 FQNNGV. V was trimmed by 0 bases and J by 4 bases, leaving 4 bases between them. This CDR3 is 13 amino acids long. The CDR3 region is CASSLDLNQPQHF. CDR3 coding DNA: TGTGCCAGCAGCTTAGATCTGAATCAGCCCCAGCATTTT.

This chain links TRBV19 with TRBJ2-7; TRBD1 agrees at 10 bases. This CDR3 is built from 14 residues. V shed 5 bases and J 2 bases; nucleotides not matched to a gene: 3. Per germline, CDR1 LNHDA and CDR2 SQIVND (reference sequence). The DNA for the CDR3 is TGTGCCAGTAGTGGGGACAGGGGAACCTACGAGCAGTACTTC. As protein: CASSGDRGTYEQYF.

The chain employs TRBV24-1 and TRBJ2-1, with TRBD2 matching over 10 bases. From germline, CDR1 is KGHDR and CDR2 SFDVKD. With V trimmed by 3 bases and J by 8 bases, 9 bases remained unmatched. This CDR3 region has 16 residues. CDR3 sequence: CATSDPGLARLHEQFF. The DNA of the CDR3 is TGTGCCACCAGTGATCCGGGACTAGCGAGACTCCATGAGCAGTTCTTC.

The chain carries TRBV27 and TRBJ1-4, with TRBD1 identical over 8 bases. The CDR3 is made up of 14 amino acids. V shed 5 bases and J 7 bases; nucleotides not matched to a gene: 6. Germline-derived CDR1 and CDR2 are MNHEY and SMNVEV (reference sequence). The CDR3 sequence: CASSLQGAGEKLFF. DNA of the CDR3: TGTGCCAGCAGTCTCCAGGGGGCAGGTGAAAAACTGTTTTTT.

The chain couples TRBV7-8 to TRBJ1-6; 8 bases match TRBD1. The CDR3 totals 12 residues. The germline V gene encodes CDR1 SGHVS and CDR2 FQNEAQ. J was trimmed by 10 bases and V by 9 bases; bases with no gene match: 5. DNA of the CDR3: TGTGCCAGTTCAGGGGGCGAGTCACCCCTCCACTTT. It translates to CASSGGESPLHF.

This clone was counted between two and nine times. The rearrangement links TRBV7-9 to TRBJ2-2; no reliable D call. Between the trimmed V and J ends, which lost 6 bases and 7 bases, there was a span of 15 bases. CDR1 is SEHNR and CDR2 is FQNEAQ in the germline V gene (reference sequence). The CDR3 covers 14 residues. The CDR3: CASRPWASNGELFF. CDR3 nucleotides: TGTGCCAGCAGGCCTTGGGCTTCCAACGGGGAGCTGTTTTTT.

The count of this clone is one. V usage is TRBV6-5 and J usage is TRBJ2-7; TRBD2 might be the D (6 bases). The CDR3 runs to 12 residues. Germline assignment: CDR1 MNHEY and CDR2 SVGAGI. The V gene lost 4 bases and the J gene lost 3 bases, with 7 bases spanning the gap. In nucleotides, the CDR3 is TGTGCCAGCAGTTCGGGGGTCTACGAGCAGTACTTC. Amino acid sequence: CASSSGVYEQYF.

This rearrangement joins TRBV10-3 to TRBJ1-1; D unclear. CDR3 length equals 11 residues. Trimming took off 6 bases at V and 2 bases at J, with 4 bases between the two ends. The germline V gene encodes CDR1 ENHRY and CDR2 SYGVKD. CDR3: CAISTNTEAFF. The CDR3 bases are TGTGCCATCAGCACTAACACTGAAGCTTTCTTT.

The chain joins TRBV7-7 to TRBJ2-1; 11 nucleotides agree with TRBD2. CDR3 length equals 17 residues. V lost 5 bases and J lost 6; bases outside the gene matches: 12. From germline, CDR1 is SSHAT and CDR2 FNYEAQ (reference sequence). DNA for the CDR3: TGTGCCAGCAGCCCTCAGACTAGCGGGAACCCGGTCAATGAGCAGTTCTTC. It encodes CASSPQTSGNPVNEQFF. Full variable domain (remainder filled in from reference TRBV7-7 and TRBJ2-1): GAGVSQSPRYKVTKRGQDVTLRCDPISSHATLYWYQQALGQGPEFLTYFNYEAQPDKSGLPSDRFSAERPEGSISTLTIQRTEQRDSAMYRCASSPQTSGNPVNEQFFGPGTRLTVL.

The chain joins TRBV5-4 to TRBJ2-7, with 8 bases fitting TRBD2. The CDR3 runs 15 residues. Germline trimming cut 4 bases from V and 5 bases from J; bases unmatched to any gene: 11. Germline CDR1 and CDR2: SGHNT and YYREEE (reference sequence). CDR3 in DNA: TGTGCCAGCAGCCTATCCGGGACTAGAGTCAACGAGCAGTACTTC. As protein: CASSLSGTRVNEQYF.

The chain joins TRBV15 to TRBJ2-5, with 8 bases matching TRBD2. The CDR3 sequence is 14 residues long. Germline V CDR1 and CDR2: LNHNV, YYDKDF (reference sequence). With V trimmed by 3 bases and J by 5 bases, 5 bases remained unmatched. DNA of the CDR3: TGTGCCACCAGCAGGAGTGGCGGGGGGGAGACCCAGTACTTC. Amino acid sequence: CATSRSGGGETQYF.

As for this clone: Compared with germline, one end of the junction differs, possibly owing to a read error. The chain has TRBV28 and TRBJ2-1, with 11 nucleotides matching TRBD1. In germline, CDR1 is MDHEN, CDR2 SYDVKM. This CDR3 has 16 residues. The CDR3 protein is CASSLWTGGSHNEQFF. In DNA form, the CDR3 reads TGTGCCAGCAGTTTGTGGACAGGGGGCTCCCACAATGAGCAGTTCTTC.

The chain combines TRBV28 with TRBJ1-5, with D tentatively TRBD1 (5 bases). Trimming pared 6 bases from V and 7 bases from J, leaving 22 bases between. Looked up from germline, CDR1 is MDHEN and CDR2 is SYDVKM. This CDR3 is 16 amino acids long. The CDR3 DNA follows: TGTGCCAGCAGCATAACGGGGGTCTCTAGCACGCAGCCCCAGCATTTT. It is translated as CASSITGVSSTQPQHF.

This clone was found a few times. The rearrangement joins TRBV11-2 to TRBJ2-7, with 8 positions matching TRBD2. Trimming took 5 bases from V and 5 from J; bases not matched to a gene: 11. CDR1 and CDR2 (germline): SGHAT, FQNNGV. This CDR3 has 15 residues. CDR3 protein: CASSRFSGTVDEQYF. The CDR3 DNA is TGTGCCAGCAGCCGATTTAGCGGGACCGTGGACGAGCAGTACTTC. The whole variable domain, remainder taken from reference TRBV11-2 and TRBJ2-7, is EAGVAQSPRYKIIEKRQSVAFWCNPISGHATLYWYQQILGQGPKLLIQFQNNGVVDDSQLPKDRFSAERLKGVDSTLKIQPAKLEDSAVYLCASSRFSGTVDEQYFGPGTRLTVT.

This chain links TRBV5-1 with TRBJ1-3, with 7 bases that match TRBD1. V lost 7 bases to trimming and J lost 2 bases; unmatched junction nucleotides: 6. CDR1 and CDR2 from the germline V gene are SGHRS and YFSETQ. There are 14 residues in the CDR3. CDR3 coding DNA: TGCGCCAGCGGCGACAGGGCCACTGGAAACACCATATATTTT. Translated, it gives CASGDRATGNTIYF.

This chain links TRBV21-1 with TRBJ2-2; the table's TRBD2 call for D was not verified on the DNA. TRBV21-1 represents a pseudogene. The CDR3 is 16 amino acids. The CDR3 DNA follows: TGTGCCAGCTCTAGCGGGGCCCGCGCGAACACCGGGGAGCTGTTTTTT. Protein product: CASSSGARANTGELFF.

The CDR3 DNA follows: TGTGCCAGCGACCAGGAGGGAACTAGCAATCAGCCCCAGCATTTT. Protein product: CASDQEGTSNQPQHF. The V gene is TRBV2, the J gene TRBJ1-5; D is undetermined. This CDR3 comprises 15 residues. Germline V CDR1 and CDR2: SNHLY, FYNNEI. Trimming took off 8 bases at V and 0 bases at J, with 14 bases between the two ends.

This clone came up many times. The genes are TRBV4-2 and TRBJ1-1; tentative D call: TRBD1 (5 bases). Trimming pared 1 base from V and 4 bases from J, leaving 13 bases between. The length of the CDR3 is 15 residues. The germline V gene has CDR1 LGHNA and CDR2 YNFKEQ. CDR3 amino acids: CASSQVSSGGTEAFF. The CDR3 region has the DNA TGTGCCAGCAGCCAAGTCTCTAGCGGGGGCACTGAAGCTTTCTTT.